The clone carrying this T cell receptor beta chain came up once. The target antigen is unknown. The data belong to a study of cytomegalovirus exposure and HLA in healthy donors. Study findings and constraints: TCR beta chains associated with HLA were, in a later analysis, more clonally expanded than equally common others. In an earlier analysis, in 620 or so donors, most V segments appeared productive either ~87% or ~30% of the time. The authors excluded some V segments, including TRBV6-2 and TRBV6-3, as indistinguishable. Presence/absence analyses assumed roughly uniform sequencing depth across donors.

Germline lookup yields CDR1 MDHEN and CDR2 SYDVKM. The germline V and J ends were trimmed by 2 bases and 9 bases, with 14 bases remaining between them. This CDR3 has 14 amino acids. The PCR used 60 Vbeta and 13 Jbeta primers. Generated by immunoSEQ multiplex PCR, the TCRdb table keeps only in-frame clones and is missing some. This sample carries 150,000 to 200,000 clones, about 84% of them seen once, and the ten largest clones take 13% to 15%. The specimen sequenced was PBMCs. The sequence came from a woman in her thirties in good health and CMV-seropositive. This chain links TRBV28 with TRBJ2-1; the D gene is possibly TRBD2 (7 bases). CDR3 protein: CASSLSRGAIEQFF. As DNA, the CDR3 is TGTGCCAGCAGTTTAAGTCGGGGGGCCATTGAGCAGTTCTTC.